This entry is about one T cell receptor (beta chain). This sample stems from a study of blood T cell repertoires in COVID-19. CDR1 and CDR2 (germline): SGHTA, FQGNSA. The CDR3 runs 15 residues. Trimming removed 2 bases from V and 5 bases from J, with 15 bases in between. Authors' analysis steps: Using reference gene primer amplification, nucleated cell counts were estimated. The data were produced by immunoSEQ multiplex PCR, yet TCRdb's version contains in-frame clones alone and is incomplete. Clonal size and the V and J genes are those of that table, whereas D and trimming came from the DNA. Of 280,000 or so clones in the sample, approximately 88% were seen once.

The chain couples TRBV7-2 to TRBJ2-5, with a possible D match to TRBD1 (6 bases). Material for sequencing was peripheral blood. The sequence came from a woman aged 30 to 39 who had recovered from COVID-19. DNA for the CDR3: TGTGCCAGCAGCTTAAGGGGACACCCCCGGGAGACCCAGTACTTC. This encodes CASSLRGHPRETQYF. The entire variable domain, with the rest obtained from reference TRBV7-2 and TRBJ2-5, is as follows: GAGVSQSPSNKVTEKGKDVELRCDPISGHTALYWYRQSLGQGLEFLIYFQGNSAPDKSGLPSDRFSAERTGGSVSTLTIQRTQQEDSAVYLCASSLRGHPRETQYFGPGTRLLVL.